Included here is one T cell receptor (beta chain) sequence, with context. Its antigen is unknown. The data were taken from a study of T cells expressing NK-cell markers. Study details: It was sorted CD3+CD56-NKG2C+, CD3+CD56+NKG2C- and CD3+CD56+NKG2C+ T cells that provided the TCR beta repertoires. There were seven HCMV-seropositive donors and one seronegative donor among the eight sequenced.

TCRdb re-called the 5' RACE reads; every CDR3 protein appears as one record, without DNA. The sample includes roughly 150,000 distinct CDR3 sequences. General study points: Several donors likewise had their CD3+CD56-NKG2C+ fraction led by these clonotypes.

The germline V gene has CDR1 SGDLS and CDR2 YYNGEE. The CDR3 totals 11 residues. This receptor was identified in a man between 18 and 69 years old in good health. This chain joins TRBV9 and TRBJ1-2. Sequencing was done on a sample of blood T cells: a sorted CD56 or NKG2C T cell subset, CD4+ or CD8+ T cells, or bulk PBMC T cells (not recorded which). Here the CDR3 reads CASSVALRYTF.